This is a list of T cell receptor beta chains from one sample in a study of blood T cells in healthy people across ages. Each CDR3 protein is one row after TCRdb ran MiXCR on the 5' RACE reads. The table has about 380,000 distinct CDR3 sequences, over 45% seen once. Sequencing was done on a sample of blood. The origin of the receptors is a man in his sixties in good health. CDR3s include the opening cysteine and the closing phenylalanine or tryptophan. Each record gives: clone size, J gene, V gene, D gene, CDR3 length, CDR3 DNA, CDR3 protein. A D gene is named only where the DNA matches it firmly. The listing skips clone size in some rows; elsewhere it reads once, few, many or a size class.

clone_size: NA
j_call: TRBJ1-1
v_call: TRBV20-1
d_call: NA
cdr3_length: 16
cdr3_nt: TGCAGTGCTAGAGATGTAAAGCGGCCAGCGAACACTGAAGCTTTCTTT
cdr3_aa: CSARDVKRPANTEAFF

clone_size: few
j_call: TRBJ2-5
v_call: TRBV7-9
d_call: NA
cdr3_length: 15
cdr3_nt: TGTGCCAGCAGCTTAGACGGGGGCGCAGGGGAGACCCAGTACTTC
cdr3_aa: CASSLDGGAGETQYF

clone_size: NA
j_call: TRBJ1-2
v_call: TRBV20-1
d_call: TRBD1
cdr3_length: 14
cdr3_nt: TGCAGTGCTCCACTGTCCTCCCAGGGACAGGGAAGCACCTTC
cdr3_aa: CSAPLSSQGQGSTF

clone_size: NA
j_call: TRBJ1-4
v_call: TRBV11-2
d_call: NA
cdr3_length: 14
cdr3_nt: TGTGCCAGCAGCTTGTCCACAACTAATGAAAAACTGTTTTTT
cdr3_aa: CASSLSTTNEKLFF

clone_size: NA
j_call: TRBJ2-5
v_call: TRBV20-1
d_call: TRBD2
cdr3_length: 15
cdr3_nt: TGCAGTGCTAGAGATAGGTTGCGGGGGTTGGAGACCCAGTACTTC
cdr3_aa: CSARDRLRGLETQYF

clone_size: few
j_call: TRBJ2-7
v_call: TRBV7-2
d_call: NA
cdr3_length: 13
cdr3_nt: TGTGCCAGCAGCAGAGAAAGGGCCTACGAGCAGTACTTC
cdr3_aa: CASSRERAYEQYF

clone_size: NA
j_call: TRBJ2-2
v_call: TRBV4-3
d_call: NA
cdr3_length: 14
cdr3_nt: TGCGCCAGCAGCCAAGAATCGAGGACCGGGGAGCTGTTTTTT
cdr3_aa: CASSQESRTGELFF

clone_size: once
j_call: TRBJ1-1
v_call: TRBV7-8
d_call: NA
cdr3_length: 16
cdr3_nt: TGTGCCAGCAGCCCACAGGTGGGGGCGCGGAACACTGAAGCTTTCTTT
cdr3_aa: CASSPQVGARNTEAFF

clone_size: NA
j_call: TRBJ2-1
v_call: TRBV20-1
d_call: TRBD2
cdr3_length: 14
cdr3_nt: TGCAGTGCTAGAGGTCGGTCCGAGCGGGAGATTCAGTTCTTC
cdr3_aa: CSARGRSEREIQFF

clone_size: NA
j_call: TRBJ2-1
v_call: TRBV6-2/TRBV6-3
d_call: TRBD1
cdr3_length: 15
cdr3_nt: TGTGCCAGCAAGGGACAGACACAGACCTACAATGAGCAGTTCTTC
cdr3_aa: CASKGQTQTYNEQFF

clone_size: few
j_call: TRBJ2-1
v_call: TRBV28
d_call: TRBD2
cdr3_length: 15
cdr3_nt: TGTGCCAGCAGGCCTAGCGGGAGGCTCTACAATGAGCAGTTCTTC
cdr3_aa: CASRPSGRLYNEQFF

clone_size: NA
j_call: TRBJ2-1
v_call: TRBV6-6
d_call: NA
cdr3_length: 14
cdr3_nt: TGTGCCAGCAGTCCCCCAGGGGGCGGGGGGGAGCAGTTCTTC
cdr3_aa: CASSPPGGGGEQFF

clone_size: few
j_call: TRBJ2-5
v_call: TRBV12-3/TRBV12-4
d_call: NA
cdr3_length: 13
cdr3_nt: TGTGCCAGCAGTTTAGGGCCTAAGGGGACCCAGTACTTC
cdr3_aa: CASSLGPKGTQYF

clone_size: NA
j_call: TRBJ2-7
v_call: TRBV6-5
d_call: NA
cdr3_length: 14
cdr3_nt: TGTGCCAGCAGTTCCGTTAGCGGCCCCTACGAGCAGTACTTC
cdr3_aa: CASSSVSGPYEQYF

clone_size: NA
j_call: TRBJ2-1
v_call: TRBV2
d_call: NA
cdr3_length: 15
cdr3_nt: TGTGCCAGCAGTGTCCGGGACACGAAATACAATGAGCAGTTCTTC
cdr3_aa: CASSVRDTKYNEQFF

clone_size: NA
j_call: TRBJ1-6
v_call: TRBV11-2
d_call: NA
cdr3_length: 14
cdr3_nt: TGTGCCAGCAGCTTTCTGACAGGCAATTCACCCCTCCACTTT
cdr3_aa: CASSFLTGNSPLHF

clone_size: few
j_call: TRBJ2-3
v_call: TRBV20-1
d_call: TRBD1
cdr3_length: 13
cdr3_nt: TGCAGTGCTTGCCGGACAGGAGATTATACGCAGTATTTT
cdr3_aa: CSACRTGDYTQYF

clone_size: NA
j_call: TRBJ2-4
v_call: TRBV7-9
d_call: NA
cdr3_length: 13
cdr3_nt: TGTGCCAGCACCCCTGGGACCACTAGCATTCAGTACTTC
cdr3_aa: CASTPGTTSIQYF

clone_size: NA
j_call: TRBJ1-6
v_call: TRBV30
d_call: TRBD1
cdr3_length: 14
cdr3_nt: TGTGCCTGGAGTGCGGGACAGGGGACTTCACCCCTCCACTTT
cdr3_aa: CAWSAGQGTSPLHF

clone_size: NA
j_call: TRBJ2-7
v_call: TRBV20-1
d_call: NA
cdr3_length: 15
cdr3_nt: TGCAGTGCTAGAGACCTCGACAGGACCCCCTACGAGCAGTACTTC
cdr3_aa: CSARDLDRTPYEQYF

clone_size: few
j_call: TRBJ1-2
v_call: TRBV20-1
d_call: NA
cdr3_length: 14
cdr3_nt: TGCAGTGCTAGATCCGGGGCGGCTAACTATGGCTACACCTTC
cdr3_aa: CSARSGAANYGYTF

clone_size: many
j_call: TRBJ2-1
v_call: TRBV5-1
d_call: TRBD2
cdr3_length: 18
cdr3_nt: TGCGCCAGCAGCCGAAGAGCGGGAGTCAGCGATGGGGTGAATGAGCAGTTCTTC
cdr3_aa: CASSRRAGVSDGVNEQFF

clone_size: NA
j_call: TRBJ2-7
v_call: TRBV20-1
d_call: TRBD2
cdr3_length: 16
cdr3_nt: TGCAGTGCTAGCGGGACTAGCGGGAGATTGGGGTACGAGCAGTACTTC
cdr3_aa: CSASGTSGRLGYEQYF

clone_size: NA
j_call: TRBJ2-1
v_call: TRBV29-1
d_call: NA
cdr3_length: 14
cdr3_nt: TGCAGCGTTGACCGGGGGGCGATCTACAATGAGCAGTTCTTC
cdr3_aa: CSVDRGAIYNEQFF

clone_size: NA
j_call: TRBJ2-7
v_call: TRBV11-3
d_call: NA
cdr3_length: 13
cdr3_nt: TGTGCCAGCAGCCCCCTCCGGACCTACGAGCAGTACTTC
cdr3_aa: CASSPLRTYEQYF

clone_size: many
j_call: TRBJ2-5
v_call: TRBV20-1
d_call: NA
cdr3_length: 14
cdr3_nt: TGCAGTGCTAGAGAGGGCAGGGGTCAAGAGACCCAGTACTTC
cdr3_aa: CSAREGRGQETQYF

clone_size: NA
j_call: TRBJ2-7
v_call: TRBV6-1
d_call: NA
cdr3_length: 15
cdr3_nt: TGTGCCAGCAGCCCAGGAGGGCGATTATCCTACGAGCAGTACTTC
cdr3_aa: CASSPGGRLSYEQYF

clone_size: NA
j_call: TRBJ2-3
v_call: TRBV20-1
d_call: NA
cdr3_length: 16
cdr3_nt: TGCAGTGCTAGGTTCCCTACTGGAGTCCCTGTAGATACGCAGTATTTT
cdr3_aa: CSARFPTGVPVDTQYF

clone_size: few
j_call: TRBJ1-2
v_call: TRBV10-3
d_call: TRBD1
cdr3_length: 11
cdr3_nt: TGTGCCACCGGGACAGTCCTGGGCTACACCTTC
cdr3_aa: CATGTVLGYTF

clone_size: NA
j_call: TRBJ2-4
v_call: TRBV3-1
d_call: NA
cdr3_length: 17
cdr3_nt: TGTGCCAGCAGCCAAGAGCAAGGCCGCAGTTGGAAAAACATTCAGTACTTC
cdr3_aa: CASSQEQGRSWKNIQYF

clone_size: few
j_call: TRBJ2-3
v_call: TRBV7-6
d_call: NA
cdr3_length: 14
cdr3_nt: TGTGCCAGCAGCTCCAGAGAGGGCACAGATACGCAGTATTTT
cdr3_aa: CASSSREGTDTQYF

clone_size: NA
j_call: TRBJ2-5
v_call: TRBV24-1
d_call: TRBD1
cdr3_length: 15
cdr3_nt: TGTGCCACCAGTGAGGGGACAGGTTACCAAGAGACCCAGTACTTC
cdr3_aa: CATSEGTGYQETQYF

clone_size: NA
j_call: TRBJ2-5
v_call: TRBV20-1
d_call: TRBD2
cdr3_length: 19
cdr3_nt: TGCAGTGCTAGAGATCAGGGGACTAGCGGGACCACCCGGTGGGAGACCCAGTACTTC
cdr3_aa: CSARDQGTSGTTRWETQYF

clone_size: NA
j_call: TRBJ1-4
v_call: TRBV21-1
d_call: NA
cdr3_length: 13
cdr3_nt: TGTGCCAGCAGCAACAGGGAGTGTGAAAGACTGTTTTTT
cdr3_aa: CASSNRECERLFF

clone_size: NA
j_call: TRBJ2-2
v_call: TRBV7-2
d_call: TRBD2
cdr3_length: 16
cdr3_nt: TGTGCCAGCAGCTGGACAGCGGGAGCTGGCACCGGGGAGCTGTTTTTT
cdr3_aa: CASSWTAGAGTGELFF